The clone carrying this T cell receptor (beta chain) was observed a single time. V lost 6 bases and J lost 12, with 30 bases in between. The CDR3 spans 15 residues. Germline V gene data show CDR1 as DFQATT and CDR2 as SNEGSKA (reference sequence). Sample-barcoded 5' priming and a J-beta primer mix drove a second PCR of about 6 to 11 cycles. TCRdb redid the calling of the 5' RACE reads with MiXCR, one entry per CDR3 protein. The repertoire holds about 1.7 million distinct CDR3 sequences, with about 30% as singletons. The data originate from a study of blood T cells in healthy people across ages. The sequenced sample was blood. This rearrangement joins TRBV20-1 to TRBJ2-7; tentative D call: TRBD1 (5 bases). The receptor was isolated from a woman aged 30 to 39 in good health. The CDR3 DNA reads as TGCAGTGCAAACCATATGGGGCAGAACACGGAGACCCGGTACTTC. The encoded protein is CSANHMGQNTETRYF.